Following are 8 T cell receptor beta chains from one sample sequenced in a study of T cell repertoires in aging, cancer and after chemotherapy. TCR beta rearrangements were amplified from peripheral blood genomic DNA. Rearranged V-D-J TRB sequences were amplified with a mixed TRB-A/B primer pool. TCRdb reanalysed the multiplex PCR reads using MiXCR and keeps one entry per CDR3 protein. The repertoire holds roughly 4,200 distinct CDR3 sequences, with under 35% as singletons. Sequencing used blood. All receptors derive from a human donor with a blood cancer.

This clonotype is deemed large. V gene TRBV7-2 combines with J gene TRBJ2-7, with 15 positions matching TRBD2. J was trimmed by 0 bases and V by 4 bases; bases with no gene match: 4. Germline lookup yields CDR1 SGHTA and CDR2 FQGNSA. The CDR3 is made up of 17 amino acids. CDR3 sequence reads: CASSWTSGRESSYEQYF. The CDR3 coding sequence is TGTGCCAGCAGCTGGACTAGCGGGAGGGAAAGCTCCTACGAGCAGTACTTC.

This clonotype is labeled as medium-sized. The chain combines TRBV19 with TRBJ1-5; 7 positions match TRBD1. The CDR3 spans 16 residues. CDR1 is LNHDA, CDR2 SQIVND, per germline (reference sequence). The V segment lost 11 bases and the J segment 0 bases; nucleotides outside the gene matches: 13. CDR3 in DNA: TGTGCCGTGGCAGGGGGGAGAATGAATAGCAATCAGCCCCAGCATTTT. Translated: CAVAGGRMNSNQPQHF.

The chain uses TRBV20-1 and TRBJ2-1; 9 nucleotides align to TRBD2. Germline V gene lookup returns CDR1 DFQATT and CDR2 SNEGSKA (reference sequence). The J segment lost 8 bases and the V segment lost 2 bases, leaving 7 bases of the junction unmatched. The CDR3 extends over 14 amino acids. CDR3: CSARNSGSRYEQFF. DNA for the CDR3: TGCAGTGCTAGAAATAGCGGGAGTAGGTATGAGCAGTTCTTC.

This clonotype was picked up a small number of times. The chain uses TRBV27 and TRBJ2-5; D might be TRBD1 (5 bases). CDR3 length: 14 amino acids. Germline lookup yields CDR1 MNHEY and CDR2 SMNVEV (reference sequence). Trimming removed 3 bases from V and 5 bases from J, with 13 bases in between. The CDR3, as DNA: TGTGCCAGCAGTTTTACAGGACGCCGGGAGACCCAGTACTTC. Amino acid sequence: CASSFTGRRETQYF.

By frequency in the sample, this clonotype is medium-sized (0.01 to 0.1%). In nucleotides, the CDR3 is TGCAAGATCAATTGCGGGGCGAACACCGGGGAGCTGTTTTTT. It codes for CKINCGANTGELFF. The V call is TRBV29-1, the J call TRBJ2-2; maybe TRBD2 (6 bases). Looked up from germline, CDR1 is SQVTM and CDR2 is ANQGSEA. The CDR3 has 14 residues.

The genes are TRBV7-4 and TRBJ2-1, with 11 bases identical to TRBD1. Unmatched junction bases numbered 11, after V lost 6 bases and J lost 1 base. The CDR3 totals 18 residues. Germline V CDR1 and CDR2: SGHVT, SQSDAQ. The CDR3, as DNA: TGTGCCAGCAGTGCCACATCCGGGACAGGGGGATCCTACAATGAGCAGTTCTTC. This sequence encodes CASSATSGTGGSYNEQFF. Based on the CDR3 plus reference TRBV7-4 and TRBJ2-1, the full variable domain is GAGVSQSPRYKVAKRGRDVALRCDSISGHVTLYWYRQTLGQGSEVLTYSQSDAQRDKSGRPSGRFSAERPERSVSTLKIQRTEQGDSAVYLCASSATSGTGGSYNEQFFGPGTRLTVL.

This rearrangement joins TRBV18 to TRBJ2-5; TRBD1 might be the D (5 bases). CDR3 size: 13 residues. Trimming left V 5 bases short and J 4 bases short, with 11 bases between. The germline V gene has CDR1 KGHSH and CDR2 LQKENI. This CDR3 is CASSNDRIETQYF. As DNA, the CDR3 is TGTGCCAGCTCAAACGACAGAATAGAGACCCAGTACTTC.

The CDR3 reads CASSTGAGGRVGELFF. The CDR3 DNA reads as TGTGCCAGTAGTACAGGGGCGGGAGGGCGCGTCGGGGAGCTGTTTTTT. The J gene is TRBJ2-2, the V gene TRBV19; 9 nucleotides line up with TRBD2. Germline V lookup: CDR1 LNHDA, CDR2 SQIVND (reference sequence). This CDR3 has 16 amino acids. V trimming: 4 bases; J trimming: 7 bases; junction bases outside the gene matches: 10.